These T cell receptor beta chains were read from a single sample in a study of cytomegalovirus exposure and HLA in healthy donors. Generated by immunoSEQ multiplex PCR, the TCRdb table keeps only in-frame clones and is missing some. This sample yields 110,000 to 150,000 clones, of which about four fifths are seen a single time; around 4.3% belongs to the top ten. The sequencing sample was made of PBMCs. The receptors originated from a man aged 35 to 55 in good health and CMV-seropositive. CDR3s include the opening cysteine and the closing phenylalanine or tryptophan. The D gene is left open where the match is weak. The size field is filled for only some rows; it gives once, few, many or a size class.

j_call | d_call | clone_size | v_call | cdr3_aa | cdr3_nt
TRBJ2-5 | TRBD2 | . | TRBV18 | CASSPLGRESETQYF | TGTGCCAGCTCACCTCTAGGGCGGGAGAGTGAGACCCAGTACTTC
TRBJ2-5 | TRBD2 | . | TRBV5-5 | CASSSPGLAGVAQETQYF | TGTGCCAGCAGTTCTCCGGGACTAGCGGGGGTAGCCCAAGAGACCCAGTACTTC
TRBJ2-5 | TRBD2 | . | TRBV7-9 | CASSPMASGRETQYF | TGTGCCAGCAGCCCGATGGCTAGCGGGAGGGAGACCCAGTACTTC
TRBJ1-2 | . | once | TRBV6-5 | CAVTGLGYGYTF | TGTGCCGTCACAGGATTGGGCTATGGCTACACCTTC
TRBJ2-3 | . | . | TRBV7-6 | CASSLVTLWTDTQYF | TGTGCCAGCAGCTTAGTGACTCTGTGGACAGATACGCAGTATTTT
TRBJ1-5 | . | . | TRBV6-6 | CASSFGDTANQPQHF | TGTGCCAGCAGTTTTGGGGACACCGCCAATCAGCCCCAGCATTTT
TRBJ2-5 | TRBD2 | . | TRBV11-2 | CASSARTSGRRETQYF | TGTGCCAGCAGCGCCCGAACTAGCGGGAGAAGGGAGACCCAGTACTTC
TRBJ1-5 | . | few | TRBV10-3 | CAISESVSRPQHF | TGTGCCATCAGTGAGTCCGTTTCTCGGCCCCAGCATTTT
TRBJ1-3 | . | . | TRBV30 | CAWSGQLGNTIYF | TGTGCCTGGAGTGGACAGTTGGGAAACACCATATATTTT
TRBJ2-7 | . | . | TRBV2 | CARKRGLGYEQYF | TGTGCCAGAAAACGGGGGTTAGGCTACGAGCAGTACTTC
TRBJ2-5 | . | . | TRBV6-1 | CASRTGYETQYF | TGTGCCAGCAGAACAGGGTATGAGACCCAGTACTTC
TRBJ2-1 | . | . | TRBV25-1 | CASSPQPKGGLYNEQFF | TGTGCCAGCAGTCCGCAACCCAAGGGGGGGCTCTACAATGAGCAGTTCTTC
TRBJ2-4 | TRBD1 | . | TRBV19 | CASKFSRGNIQYF | TGTGCCAGTAAGTTTAGCAGGGGGAACATTCAGTACTTC
TRBJ2-2 | . | . | TRBV5-4 | CASSLPGYTGELFF | TGTGCCAGCAGCTTGCCGGGTTACACCGGGGAGCTGTTTTTT
TRBJ1-1 | TRBD1 | . | TRBV7-9 | CASSSGGTVTEAFF | TGTGCCAGCAGTTCAGGGGGGACAGTCACTGAAGCTTTCTTT
TRBJ2-3 | TRBD1 | . | TRBV11-3 | CASSPGTGESDTQYF | TGTGCCAGCAGTCCCGGGACAGGGGAGTCAGATACGCAGTATTTT
TRBJ2-3 | TRBD1 | . | TRBV30 | CAWRLGGPTDTQYF | TGTGCCTGGAGACTAGGGGGCCCCACAGATACGCAGTATTTT
TRBJ2-3 | . | . | TRBV6-1 | CASGSDTDTQYF | TGTGCCAGCGGGAGTGACACAGATACGCAGTATTTT
TRBJ2-7 | . | . | TRBV2 | CASSPPGSLISYEQYF | TGTGCCAGCAGTCCCCCTGGCTCCCTTATCTCCTACGAGCAGTACTTC
TRBJ2-1 | TRBD2 | . | TRBV9 | CASSVAAREGLNEQFF | TGTGCCAGCAGCGTAGCTGCGCGGGAGGGACTTAATGAGCAGTTCTTC
TRBJ1-2 | TRBD1 | . | TRBV5-4 | CASSIPSDRRVGGYTF | TGTGCCAGCAGCATACCCTCGGACAGGCGGGTGGGTGGCTACACCTTC
TRBJ2-6 | . | . | TRBV10-3 | CAIGASGANVLTF | TGTGCCATCGGGGCCTCCGGGGCCAACGTCCTGACTTTC
TRBJ1-2 | . | . | TRBV21-1 | CASSKKGGGDGYTF | TGTGCCAGCAGCAAGAAAGGAGGGGGCGATGGCTACACCTTC
TRBJ1-1 | . | . | TRBV11-2 | CASSLGWPLNTEAFF | TGTGCCAGCAGCTTAGGGTGGCCCCTGAACACTGAAGCTTTCTTT
TRBJ2-7 | . | . | TRBV5-6 | CASSAGLGSSYEQYF | TGTGCCAGCAGCGCCGGTCTGGGGAGCTCCTACGAGCAGTACTTC
TRBJ1-2 | . | . | TRBV4-1 | CASSPLRGTNYGYTF | TGCGCCAGCAGCCCCCTCAGGGGTACTAACTATGGCTACACCTTC
TRBJ2-5 | . | . | TRBV7-3 | CASSLNQNAATQYF | TGTGCCAGCAGCTTAAATCAGAATGCCGCGACCCAGTACTTC
TRBJ2-1 | . | . | TRBV11-1 | CASSFRDGSYNEQFF | TGTGCCAGCAGCTTCAGGGATGGGTCCTACAATGAGCAGTTCTTC
TRBJ1-6 | . | . | TRBV14 | CASSQGAVSPLHF | TGTGCCAGCAGCCAAGGAGCGGTTTCACCCCTCCACTTT
TRBJ2-1 | TRBD1 | . | TRBV11-2 | CASSRGDRGPIEQFF | TGTGCCAGCAGCAGGGGGGACAGGGGGCCGATCGAGCAGTTCTTC